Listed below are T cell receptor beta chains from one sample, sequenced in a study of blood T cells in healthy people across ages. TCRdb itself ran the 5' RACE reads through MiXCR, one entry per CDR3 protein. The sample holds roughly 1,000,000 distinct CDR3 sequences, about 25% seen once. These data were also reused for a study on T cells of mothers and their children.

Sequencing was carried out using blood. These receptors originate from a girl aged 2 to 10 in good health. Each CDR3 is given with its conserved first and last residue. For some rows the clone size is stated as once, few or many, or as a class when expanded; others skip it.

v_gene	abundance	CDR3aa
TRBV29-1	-	CSVAGRAQETQHF
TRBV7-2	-	CASSQALGLAYEQYF
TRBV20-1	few	CSAKQAGGFRGQYF
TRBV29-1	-	CSVKDGFYGYTF
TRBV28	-	CASSGPQNNSPLRF
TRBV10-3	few	CAINPGQPQHF
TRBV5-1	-	CASVPRDRGGNEQFF
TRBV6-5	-	CASSQPTGSYTDTQYF
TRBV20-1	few	CSTGTTAYEQYF
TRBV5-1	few	CASIGGTSGTYEQYF
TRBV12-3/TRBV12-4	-	CASNRLAGQETQYF
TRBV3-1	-	CASSQAGESFF
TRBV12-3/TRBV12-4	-	CASSFPAAGYYEGVDTQYF
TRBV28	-	CASSTGLAGNYEQYF
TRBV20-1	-	CSARSGRYIQYF
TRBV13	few	CASSWERGSYNEQFF
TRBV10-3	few	CAIRGPGAGDEQFF
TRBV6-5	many	CASSYGQNTEAFF
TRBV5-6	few	CASSPTGRLLQETQYF
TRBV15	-	CATSRDVLELADARWANVLTF
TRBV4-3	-	CASSPHREPYNEQFF
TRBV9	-	CASSAWGLADTQYF
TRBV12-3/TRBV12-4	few	CASSFSAEQYF
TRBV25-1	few	CASSPKRSGDNEQFF
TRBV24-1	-	CATSDLGAGGLSEQFF
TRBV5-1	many	CASSLTGRETQYF
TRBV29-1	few	CSVDYGGNTEAFF
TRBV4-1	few	CASSHLQTEAFF
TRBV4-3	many	CASSQDSGKEQFF
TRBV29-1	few	CSATTDAQYF
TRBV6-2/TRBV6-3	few	CASSYPSSENTEAFF
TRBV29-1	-	CSAQRGADEAFF
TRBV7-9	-	CASSETGTSGTGAADTQYF
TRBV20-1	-	CSARDPSRLSYGQYF
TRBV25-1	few	CASSGGWGYYEQYF
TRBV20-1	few	CSAREPSGGNQPQHF
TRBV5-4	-	CASSFLGINYGYTF
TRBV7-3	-	CASSTLGDTDTQYF
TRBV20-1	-	CSATRPNQPQHF
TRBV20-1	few	CSASYGTSYNEQFF
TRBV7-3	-	CASSPGLAGVVKETQYF
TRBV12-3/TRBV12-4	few	CASSFRDPPGTDTQYF
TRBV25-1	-	CASSEFSGRTADTQYF
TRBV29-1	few	CSVNRGIDGYTF
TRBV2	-	CASRTETTVFTAYF